This T cell receptor (beta chain) was sequenced for a study of cytomegalovirus exposure and HLA in healthy donors. On this clone: The antigen is undetermined.

Findings and limits, study-wide: Later genetic work tied a missense DCLRE1C variant to beta-chain V and J trimming. Confirmation was obtained in vitro that a few CMV-associated chains are specific for CMV antigens. Most likely, a cluster of highly shared sequence variants arose as a sequencing artifact.

Researchers ran the PCR with 60 Vbeta and 13 Jbeta primers. Measured with immunoSEQ multiplex PCR; TCRdb has only the in-frame clones, and not every one. The table records over 70,000 clones, over 70% of them present only once. The CDR3 spans 15 residues. CDR1 is MRHNA, CDR2 SNTAGT, per germline. The junction had 3 bases not matched to a gene; V was cut back by 3 bases and J by 1 base. The sequencing input was PBMCs. The source is a man under 40 in good health and CMV-seropositive. The chain joins TRBV6-4 to TRBJ2-3; 8 positions agree with TRBD2. CDR3 nucleotides: TGTGCCAGCAGTGAGACAGCGGGAGGCACAGATACGCAGTATTTT. This gives the protein CASSETAGGTDTQYF.